The 21 T cell receptor beta chains listed next were all sequenced from one sample in a study of blood T cells in healthy people across ages. A second roughly 7 to 11 cycle PCR used barcoded and J-beta primers. Each CDR3 protein is one row after TCRdb ran MiXCR on the 5' RACE reads. There are 1.5 million to 2 million distinct CDR3 sequences in the sample; 28% occur only once, and approximately 7.7% lies in the top ten. What was sequenced was blood. The receptors originated from a woman in her twenties or thirties in good health.

The V and J genes are TRBV7-9 and TRBJ2-1; 7 bases are shared with TRBD2. This CDR3 has 15 amino acids. Germline V CDR1 and CDR2: SEHNR, FQNEAQ (reference sequence). J gave up 9 bases and V 5 bases, and 13 bases lay outside the gene matches. CDR3 sequence: CASSGRDGRGSEQFF. DNA of the CDR3: TGTGCCAGCAGCGGGAGGGACGGGAGAGGCAGTGAGCAGTTCTTC.

V and J are TRBV29-1 and TRBJ2-7; D might be TRBD2 (5 bases). Germline V gives CDR1 SQVTM, CDR2 ANQGSEA. The V end was cut by 4 bases, the J end by 7 bases, with 11 bases between. CDR3 length: 11 amino acids. DNA for the CDR3: TGCAGCGTTGCACTAGTGGGTGAGCAGTACTTC. Translated: CSVALVGEQYF.

This clonotype was observed a handful of times. V and J are TRBV4-3 and TRBJ1-3; D unresolved. CDR3 length: 14 residues. Between the trimmed V and J ends, which lost 1 base and 9 bases, there was a span of 13 bases. The V gene's germline CDR1 is LGHNA and CDR2 YSLEER. The CDR3 region is CASSQGAGSRTIYF. The CDR3 region has the DNA TGCGCCAGCAGCCAAGGTGCGGGATCACGCACCATATATTTT.

This clonotype showed up many times. The chain links TRBV20-1 to TRBJ2-6; D not certain. Germline V gene sequence: CDR1 DFQATT, CDR2 SNEGSKA (reference sequence). The CDR3 is made up of 14 amino acids. V lost 4 bases to trimming and J lost 0 bases, with 7 bases between them. The CDR3 DNA reads TGCAGTGCTATTGGCGTCTCTGGGGCCAACGTCCTGACTTTC. Translation gives CSAIGVSGANVLTF.

This clonotype has a count of ten or more. The chain employs TRBV5-4 and TRBJ2-7; 10 bases are a match to TRBD2. CDR1 SGHNT and CDR2 YYREEE come from the germline V gene (reference sequence). The CDR3 is 14 amino acids. Trimming removed 3 bases from V and 2 bases from J; junction bases left unmatched: 2. The CDR3 DNA sequence: TGTGCCAGCAGCTCGAGCGGGAGGGCCTACGAGCAGTACTTC. This translates into CASSSSGRAYEQYF.

This clonotype came up a few times. V is TRBV25-1 and J is TRBJ1-2; D gene ambiguous. Trimming stripped 1 base from V and 8 bases from J, with 8 bases between. This CDR3 contains 12 residues. CDR1 and CDR2 (germline): MGHDK, SYGVNS. CDR3 amino acids: CASSESWGGYTF. The CDR3 nucleotides are TGTGCCAGCAGTGAATCGTGGGGAGGCTACACCTTC.

The chain links TRBV11-2 to TRBJ2-7; D remains unclear. V gave up 0 bases and J gave up 0 bases, with 9 bases separating them. The V gene's germline CDR1 is SGHAT and CDR2 FQNNGV. This CDR3 is built from 15 residues. The CDR3 DNA follows: TGTGCCAGCAGCTTAGAGAGCGCTAGCTCCTACGAGCAGTACTTC. Translating gives CASSLESASSYEQYF. Full variable domain (rest looked up from reference TRBV11-2 and TRBJ2-7): EAGVAQSPRYKIIEKRQSVAFWCNPISGHATLYWYQQILGQGPKLLIQFQNNGVVDDSQLPKDRFSAERLKGVDSTLKIQPAKLEDSAVYLCASSLESASSYEQYFGPGTRLTVT.

This clonotype was picked up a small number of times. The chain uses TRBV10-3 and TRBJ2-3; 12 bases agree with TRBD2. Per the germline V gene, CDR1 is ENHRY and CDR2 is SYGVKD. V trimming: 6 bases; J trimming: 3 bases; junction bases outside the gene matches: 7. The CDR3 runs to 16 residues. DNA for the CDR3: TGTGCCATCAGCCCGACTAGCGGGAGCATGACAGATACGCAGTATTTT. Translation: CAISPTSGSMTDTQYF.

This clonotype was observed a few times. The rearrangement links TRBV5-1 to TRBJ2-3, with 12 bases fitting TRBD2. The CDR3 is 16 residues long. Unmatched junction bases numbered 7, after V lost 4 bases and J lost 4 bases. Germline CDR1 SGHRS, CDR2 YFSETQ. CDR3 bases: TGCGCCAGCAGCGATAGGACTAGCGGGGTATCAGATACGCAGTATTTT. Residues: CASSDRTSGVSDTQYF. The full variable domain, its missing parts supplied by reference TRBV5-1 and TRBJ2-3, is KAGVTQTPRYLIKTRGQQVTLSCSPISGHRSVSWYQQTPGQGLQFLFEYFSETQRNKGNFPGRFSGRQFSNSRSEMNVSTLELGDSALYLCASSDRTSGVSDTQYFGPGTRLTVL.

The chain combines TRBV14 with TRBJ1-1, with D unclear. Germline values: CDR1 SGHDN, CDR2 FVKESK. V lost 2 bases and J 4 bases, leaving 11 bases between the germline ends. The CDR3 loop spans 14 amino acids. CDR3 residues: CASSQIMGRTEAFF. The CDR3 region has the DNA TGTGCCAGCAGCCAAATCATGGGTCGCACTGAAGCTTTCTTT.

This clonotype was picked up many times. In nucleotides, the CDR3 is TGCGCCAGCAGCCAAGATCTGGGCTCTGGGGCCAACGTCCTGACTTTC. Protein: CASSQDLGSGANVLTF. The chain is built from TRBV4-3 and TRBJ2-6; no clear D. This CDR3 spans 16 amino acids. Deletions cut 0 bases from V and 0 bases from J, with 6 bases between. CDR1 LGHNA and CDR2 YSLEER come from the germline V gene.

The CDR3: CASSPTGTSRKTQYF. As DNA, the CDR3 is TGTGCCAGCAGCCCGACCGGGACTAGCAGGAAGACCCAGTACTTC. This sequence joins TRBV4-2 and TRBJ2-5; TRBD2 matches at 9 bases. After removal of 4 bases from V and 6 bases from J, the junction contained 9 bases not matched to a gene. The CDR3 runs 15 residues. Looked up from germline, CDR1 is LGHNA and CDR2 is YNFKEQ.

This clonotype was seen only a few times. The chain uses TRBV24-1 and TRBJ2-3, with D unresolved. Trimming shortened V by 4 bases and J by 4 bases, and 11 bases separated the two germline ends. The CDR3 is made up of 14 amino acids. Germline CDR1 KGHDR, CDR2 SFDVKD. DNA of the CDR3: TGTGCCACCAGTGAGGCTCGCCCGTCAGATACGCAGTATTTT. Translated, it gives CATSEARPSDTQYF.

In the case of this clonotype: Compared with germline, one end of the junction differs, possibly owing to a read error. V gene TRBV7-3 combines with J gene TRBJ2-3; weak D call: TRBD1 (6 bases). This CDR3 spans 14 amino acids. Germline loops: CDR1 SGHTA, CDR2 FQGTGA. This CDR3 reads CASSFRGTADAQYF. For the CDR3, the DNA is TGTGCCAGCAGCTTCAGGGGTACTGCAGATGCGCAGTATTTT.

This clonotype was detected ten times or more. The chain has TRBV7-9 and TRBJ1-2; D is uncertain. CDR1 and CDR2 (germline): SEHNR, FQNEAQ (reference sequence). Deletions cut 3 bases from V and 2 bases from J, with 7 bases between. The CDR3 totals 13 residues. The CDR3 is CASSFGQNYGYTF. CDR3 bases: TGTGCCAGCAGCTTCGGGCAGAACTATGGCTACACCTTC. Drawing the rest from reference TRBV7-9 and TRBJ1-2, the complete variable domain is DTGVSQNPRHKITKRGQNVTFRCDPISEHNRLYWYRQTLGQGPEFLTYFQNEAQLEKSRLLSDRFSAERPKGSFSTLEIQRTEQGDSAMYLCASSFGQNYGYTFGSGTRLTVV.

This clonotype was detected a few times. V and J are TRBV7-9 and TRBJ1-2, with 8 positions matching TRBD1. Trimming at V came to 5 bases and at J to 8 bases, leaving 16 bases not matched to a gene. Germline assignment: CDR1 SEHNR and CDR2 FQNEAQ (reference sequence). There are 16 residues in the CDR3. Here the CDR3 reads CASSPGKTDRVRGYTF. In DNA form, the CDR3 reads TGTGCCAGCAGCCCAGGAAAAACGGACAGGGTCCGGGGCTACACCTTC.

A few counts support this clonotype. A much larger clone sits a single nucleotide away, making a read error possible. This chain links TRBV6-1 with TRBJ2-1, with D perhaps matching TRBD1 (7 bases). This CDR3 is built from 14 residues. V was shortened by 6 bases and J by 10 bases, with 19 bases between the two germline ends. Germline values: CDR1 MNHNS, CDR2 SASEGT. The CDR3 loop reads CASRRDSIAGEQFF. The CDR3 nucleotides read TGTGCCAGCAGGCGGGACAGCATTGCTGGGGAGCAGTTCTTC.

This clonotype came up a few times. The chain combines TRBV20-1 with TRBJ1-2, with D possibly matching TRBD1 (5 bases). Trimming removed 0 bases at V and 7 bases at J, with 18 bases between. CDR3 size: 15 residues. CDR1 and CDR2 from the germline V gene are DFQATT and SNEGSKA (reference sequence). CDR3 sequence (DNA): TGCAGTGCTAGAGACTACGGACGGGGGACTTCTGGCTACACCTTC. This sequence encodes CSARDYGRGTSGYTF.

The rearrangement uses TRBV14 and TRBJ1-2; no firm D call. The CDR3 is 17 amino acids. V was clipped by 4 bases and J by 8 bases, with 26 bases between them. Germline-derived CDR1 and CDR2 are SGHDN and FVKESK. Written as DNA, the CDR3 is TGTGCCAGCAGCCCGTTGCCCCCACTGGGAGCAAAGCTAGGCTACACCTTC. Its protein product is CASSPLPPLGAKLGYTF. Full variable domain (rest looked up from reference TRBV14 and TRBJ1-2): EAGVTQFPSHSVIEKGQTVTLRCDPISGHDNLYWYRRVMGKEIKFLLHFVKESKQDESGMPNNRFLAERTGGTYSTLKVQPAELEDSGVYFCASSPLPPLGAKLGYTFGSGTRLTVV.

This clonotype was recorded at least ten times. V gene TRBV29-1 combines with J gene TRBJ2-6; D not resolved. CDR1 SQVTM and CDR2 ANQGSEA come from the germline V gene. V lost 6 bases to trimming and J lost 4 bases, with 13 bases between them. The CDR3 totals 14 residues. The DNA of the CDR3 is TGCAGCGTCAGCCGGGTATCCGGGGCCAACGTCCTGACTTTC. Translated: CSVSRVSGANVLTF. Supplemented by reference TRBV29-1 and TRBJ2-6, the full variable domain reads SAVISQKPSRDICQRGTSLTIQCQVDSQVTMMFWYRQQPGQSLTLIATANQGSEATYESGFVIDKFPISRPNLTFSTLTVSNMSPEDSSIYLCSVSRVSGANVLTFGAGSRLTVL.

The rearrangement links TRBV27 to TRBJ1-2; TRBD1 might be the D (5 bases). The CDR3 runs to 13 residues. Germline V lookup: CDR1 MNHEY, CDR2 SMNVEV (reference sequence). Between the trimmed V and J ends, which lost 9 bases and 2 bases, there was a span of 13 bases. The CDR3 loop is CARRRGENYGYTF. The CDR3 DNA is TGTGCCAGACGACGGGGGGAGAACTATGGCTACACCTTC.